The 9 T cell receptor beta chains reported below all come from one sample, sequenced in a study of CD8 T cells in cerebrospinal fluid in Alzheimer's disease (dated by TCRdb to the early 2020s). Library preparation employed 10x single-cell sequencing. TCRdb records NextSeq 550 as the sequencer. Based on TCRdb reprocessing of the reads, there is one entry per CDR3 protein sequence, and DNA is missing. The data table for this sample lists over a thousand distinct CDR3 sequences. Approximately 8.3% of the sample comes from the top ten. Sequencing was carried out using cerebrospinal fluid. The receptors originated from a human donor with Alzheimer's disease.

This clonotype registers medium-sized by frequency. This chain links TRBV19 with TRBJ2-2; TCRdb's D call, TRBD2, is unchecked because there is no DNA. The CDR3 sequence is 14 residues long. Germline V gene data show CDR1 as LNHDA and CDR2 as SQIVND (reference sequence). The CDR3 sequence: CASTGGRLAGELFF.

By frequency, this clonotype is medium-sized. V and J are TRBV1 and TRBJ1-5; no DNA is available, so the TRBD1 call from TCRdb remains unchecked. TRBV1 is deemed a pseudogene. CDR3 size: 19 residues. The CDR3: CTSSQDLGEDRILNQPQHF.

This clonotype registers medium-sized by frequency. The V call is TRBV20-1, the J call TRBJ1-2; TCRdb calls TRBD1, which cannot be checked without DNA. This CDR3 comprises 14 residues. Looked up from germline, CDR1 is DFQATT and CDR2 is SNEGSKA (reference sequence). The CDR3 region is CSAREGARSYGYTF.

By frequency, this clonotype is medium-sized (0.01 to 0.1%). The genes are TRBV12-3 or TRBV12-4 and TRBJ2-4. The CDR3 is 15 residues long. The CDR3 protein is CASSLRWSTKNIQYF.

This clonotype is medium-sized (0.01 to 0.1%) by frequency. This chain links TRBV7-6 with TRBJ1-2; TCRdb returns TRBD1, unconfirmable since there is no DNA. CDR3 size: 15 residues. Germline V gene data show CDR1 as SGHVS and CDR2 as FNYEAQ. The CDR3 region is CASSPGTGGPSGYTF.

This clonotype is identified as large from frequency. The genes are TRBV7-2 and TRBJ1-2; TCRdb returns TRBD1, unconfirmable since there is no DNA. Germline values: CDR1 SGHTA, CDR2 FQGNSA. This CDR3 contains 17 residues. This CDR3 is CASSLAGGTGRNFGYTF.

This clonotype is identified as medium-sized from frequency. The chain carries TRBV27 and TRBJ2-1; lacking DNA, the TRBD1 call made by TCRdb goes unchecked. The CDR3 has 13 residues. CDR1 is MNHEY, CDR2 SMNVEV, per germline (reference sequence). The CDR3 protein is CASSIQGWDEQFF.

This clonotype is medium-sized by frequency. V is TRBV15 and J is TRBJ2-1; TCRdb lists TRBD1, though no DNA is available to test this call. Germline CDR1 is LNHNV and CDR2 is YYDKDF (reference sequence). This CDR3 is built from 15 residues. The chain's CDR3 is CATSTVGNVHNEQFF.

The chain combines TRBV5-1 with TRBJ2-7; TCRdb gives TRBD1 as the D gene, but with no DNA this cannot be confirmed. CDR3 size: 14 residues. CDR1 and CDR2 (germline): SGHRS, YFSETQ. The CDR3 loop reads CASSLGQGVYEQYF.